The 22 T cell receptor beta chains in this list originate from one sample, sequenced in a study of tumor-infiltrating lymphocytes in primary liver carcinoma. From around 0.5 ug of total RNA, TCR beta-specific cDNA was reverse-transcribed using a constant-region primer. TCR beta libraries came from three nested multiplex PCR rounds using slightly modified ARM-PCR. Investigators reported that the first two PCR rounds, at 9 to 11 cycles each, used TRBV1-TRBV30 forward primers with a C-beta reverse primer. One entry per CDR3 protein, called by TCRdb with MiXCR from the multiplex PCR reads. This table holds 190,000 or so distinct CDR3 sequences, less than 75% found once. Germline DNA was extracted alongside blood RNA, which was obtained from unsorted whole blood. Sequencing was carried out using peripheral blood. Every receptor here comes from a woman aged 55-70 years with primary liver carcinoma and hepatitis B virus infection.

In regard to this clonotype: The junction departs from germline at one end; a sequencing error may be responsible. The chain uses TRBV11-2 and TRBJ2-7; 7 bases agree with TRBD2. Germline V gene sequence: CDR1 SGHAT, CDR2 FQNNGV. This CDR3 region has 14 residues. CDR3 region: CACSLEAGLGEQYF. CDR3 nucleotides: TGTGCCTGCAGCTTAGAAGCGGGACTTGGAGAGCAGTACTTC. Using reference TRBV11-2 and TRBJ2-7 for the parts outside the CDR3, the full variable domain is EAGVAQSPRYKIIEKRQSVAFWCNPISGHATLYWYQQILGQGPKLLIQFQNNGVVDDSQLPKDRFSAERLKGVDSTLKIQPAKLEDSAVYLCACSLEAGLGEQYFGPGTRLTVT.

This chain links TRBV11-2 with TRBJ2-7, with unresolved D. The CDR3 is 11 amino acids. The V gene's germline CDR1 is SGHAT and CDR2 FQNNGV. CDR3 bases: TGTGCCAGCGGTGAGGCTTACGAGCAGTATGTC. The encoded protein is CASGEAYEQYV.

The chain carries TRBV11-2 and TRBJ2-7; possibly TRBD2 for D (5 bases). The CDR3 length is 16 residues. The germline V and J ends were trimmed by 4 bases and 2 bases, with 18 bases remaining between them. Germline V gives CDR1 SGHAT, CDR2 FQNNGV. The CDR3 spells CASSSLEDWKAYEQYF. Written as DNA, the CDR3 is TGTGCCAGCAGCTCTCTGGAGGACTGGAAGGCCTACGAGCAGTACTTC.

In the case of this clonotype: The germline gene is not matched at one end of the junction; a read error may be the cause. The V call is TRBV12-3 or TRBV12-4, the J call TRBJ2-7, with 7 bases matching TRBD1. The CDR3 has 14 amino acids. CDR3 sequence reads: CVSSLGGQLYEQYF. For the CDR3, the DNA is TGTGTCAGCAGTTTAGGGGGACAGTTATACGAGCAGTACTTC.

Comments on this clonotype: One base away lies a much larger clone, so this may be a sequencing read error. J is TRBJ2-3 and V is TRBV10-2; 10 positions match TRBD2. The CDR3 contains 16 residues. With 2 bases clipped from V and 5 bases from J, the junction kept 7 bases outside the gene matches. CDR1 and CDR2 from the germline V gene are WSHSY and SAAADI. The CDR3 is CASSEIRLAGVDTQYF. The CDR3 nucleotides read TGCGCCAGCAGTGAGATTAGGCTAGCGGGAGTAGATACGCAGTATTTT.

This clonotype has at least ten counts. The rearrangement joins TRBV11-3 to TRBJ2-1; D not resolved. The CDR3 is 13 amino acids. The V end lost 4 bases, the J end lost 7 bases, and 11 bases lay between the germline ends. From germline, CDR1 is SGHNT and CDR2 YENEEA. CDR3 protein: CASSSSTVNEQFF. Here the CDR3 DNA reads TGTGCCAGCAGCTCCTCAACGGTTAATGAGCAGTTCTTC. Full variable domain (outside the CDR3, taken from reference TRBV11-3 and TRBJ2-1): EAGVVQSPRYKIIEKKQPVAFWCNPISGHNTLYWYLQNLGQGPELLIRYENEEAVDDSQLPKDRFSAERLKGVDSTLKIQPAELGDSAVYLCASSSSTVNEQFFGPGTRLTVL.

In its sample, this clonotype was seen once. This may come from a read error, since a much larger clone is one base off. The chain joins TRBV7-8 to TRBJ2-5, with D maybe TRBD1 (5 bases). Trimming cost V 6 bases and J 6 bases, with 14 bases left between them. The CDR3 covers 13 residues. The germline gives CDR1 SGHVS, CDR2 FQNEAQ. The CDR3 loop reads CASRIGQAKTQYF. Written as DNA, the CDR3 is TGTGCCAGCAGGATCGGACAAGCAAAGACCCAGTACTTC.

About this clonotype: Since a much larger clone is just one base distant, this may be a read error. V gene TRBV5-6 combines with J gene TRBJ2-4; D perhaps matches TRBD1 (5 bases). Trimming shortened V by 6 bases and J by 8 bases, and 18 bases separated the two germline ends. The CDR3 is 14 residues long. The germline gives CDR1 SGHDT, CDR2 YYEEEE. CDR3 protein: CASIRWGSRYIQYF. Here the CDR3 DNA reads TGTGCCAGCATCCGATGGGGCAGTAGGTACATTCAGTACTTC.

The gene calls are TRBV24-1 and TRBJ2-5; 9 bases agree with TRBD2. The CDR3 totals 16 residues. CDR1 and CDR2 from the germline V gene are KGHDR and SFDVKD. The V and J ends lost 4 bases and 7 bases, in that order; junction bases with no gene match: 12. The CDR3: CATSDRLAALLATQYF. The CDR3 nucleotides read TGTGCCACCAGTGACCGACTAGCGGCTCTCCTAGCGACCCAGTACTTC.

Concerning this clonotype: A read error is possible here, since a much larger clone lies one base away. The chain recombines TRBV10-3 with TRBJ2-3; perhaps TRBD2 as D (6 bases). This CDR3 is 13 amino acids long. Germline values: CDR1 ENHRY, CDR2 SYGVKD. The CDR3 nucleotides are TGTGTCATCAGTGCGGGGAACACAGATACGCAGTATTTT. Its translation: CVISAGNTDTQYF.

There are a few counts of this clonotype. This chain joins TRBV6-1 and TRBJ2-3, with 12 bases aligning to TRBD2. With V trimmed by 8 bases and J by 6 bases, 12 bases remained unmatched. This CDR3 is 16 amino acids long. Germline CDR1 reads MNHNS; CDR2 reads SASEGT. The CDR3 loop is CASALGASGRVDTQYF. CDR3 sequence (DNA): TGTGCCAGCGCCCTAGGGGCTAGCGGGAGGGTTGATACGCAGTATTTT.

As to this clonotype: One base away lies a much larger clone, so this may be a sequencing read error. CDR3 amino acids: CSVMRGARGTEAFF. The CDR3 DNA sequence: TGCAGCGTTATGCGAGGGGCGCGGGGCACTGAAGCTTTCTTT. The chain employs TRBV29-1 and TRBJ1-1; perhaps TRBD1 as D (5 bases). The CDR3 covers 14 residues. CDR1 and CDR2 from the germline V gene are SQVTM and ANQGSEA. Deletions cut 5 bases from V and 4 bases from J, with 17 bases between.

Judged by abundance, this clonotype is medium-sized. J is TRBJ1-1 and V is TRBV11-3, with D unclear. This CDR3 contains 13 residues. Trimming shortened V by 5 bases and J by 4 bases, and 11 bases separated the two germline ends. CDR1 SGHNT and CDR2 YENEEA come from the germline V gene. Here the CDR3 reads CASSRSLATEAFF. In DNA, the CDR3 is TGTGCCAGCAGCCGTTCACTGGCCACTGAAGCTTTCTTT.

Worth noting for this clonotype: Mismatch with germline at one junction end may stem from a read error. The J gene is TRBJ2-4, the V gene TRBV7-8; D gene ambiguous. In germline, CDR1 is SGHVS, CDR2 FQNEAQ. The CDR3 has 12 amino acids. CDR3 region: CVSSLVENIQYF. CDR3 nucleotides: TGTGTCAGCAGCTTAGTGGAAAACATTCAGTACTTC. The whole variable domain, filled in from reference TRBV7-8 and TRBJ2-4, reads GAGVSQSPRYKVAKRGQDVALRCDPISGHVSLFWYQQALGQGPEFLTYFQNEAQLDKSGLPSDRFFAERPEGSVSTLKIQRTQQEDSAVYLCVSSLVENIQYFGAGTRLSVL.

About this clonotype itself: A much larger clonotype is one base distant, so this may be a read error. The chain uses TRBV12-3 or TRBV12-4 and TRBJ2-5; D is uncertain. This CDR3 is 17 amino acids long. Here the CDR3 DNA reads TGTGCCAGCAGTCCCCGGGTCGCTAGGGCCCCCCAAGATACCCAGTACTTC. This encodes CASSPRVARAPQDTQYF.

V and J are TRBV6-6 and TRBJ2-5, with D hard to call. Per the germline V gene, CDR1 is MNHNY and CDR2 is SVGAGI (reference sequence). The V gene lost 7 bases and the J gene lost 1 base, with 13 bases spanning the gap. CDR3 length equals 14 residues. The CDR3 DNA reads TGTGCCAGCACCCATGGGCTGCCCCAAGAGACCCAGTACTTC. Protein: CASTHGLPQETQYF.

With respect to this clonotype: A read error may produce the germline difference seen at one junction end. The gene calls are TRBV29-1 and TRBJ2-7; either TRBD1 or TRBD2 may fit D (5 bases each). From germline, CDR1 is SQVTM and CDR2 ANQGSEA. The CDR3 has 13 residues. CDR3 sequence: CGVASGWGYEQYF. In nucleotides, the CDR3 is TGCGGCGTTGCTTCAGGGTGGGGGTACGAGCAGTACTTC.

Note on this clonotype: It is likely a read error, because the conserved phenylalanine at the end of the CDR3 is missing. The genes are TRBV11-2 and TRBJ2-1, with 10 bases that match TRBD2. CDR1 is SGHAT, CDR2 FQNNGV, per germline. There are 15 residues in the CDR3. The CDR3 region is CASSLDSGRSSEQFL. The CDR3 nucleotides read TGTGCCAGCAGCCTAGATAGCGGGAGGAGTTCTGAGCAGTTCTTA.

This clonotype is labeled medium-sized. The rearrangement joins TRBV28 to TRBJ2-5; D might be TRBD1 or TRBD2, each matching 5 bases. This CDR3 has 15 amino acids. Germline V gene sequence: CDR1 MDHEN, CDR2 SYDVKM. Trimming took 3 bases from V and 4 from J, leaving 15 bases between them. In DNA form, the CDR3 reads TGTGCCAGCAGTTTCCCCCGGGACCTAATAGAGACCCAGTACTTC. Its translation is CASSFPRDLIETQYF.

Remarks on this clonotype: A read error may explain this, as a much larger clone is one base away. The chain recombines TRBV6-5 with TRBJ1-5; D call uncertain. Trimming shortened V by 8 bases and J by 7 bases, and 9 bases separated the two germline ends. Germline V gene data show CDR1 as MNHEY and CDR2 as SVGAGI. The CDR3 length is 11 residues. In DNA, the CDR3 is TGTGCCAGCGGCTGGTTCCAGCCCCAGCATTTT. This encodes CASGWFQPQHF.

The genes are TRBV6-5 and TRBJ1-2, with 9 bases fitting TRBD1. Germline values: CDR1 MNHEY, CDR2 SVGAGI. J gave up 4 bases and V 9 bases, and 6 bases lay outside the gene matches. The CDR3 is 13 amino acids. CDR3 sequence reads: CARSLQGAYGYTF. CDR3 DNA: TGTGCCAGGAGCTTACAGGGGGCCTATGGCTACACCTTC.

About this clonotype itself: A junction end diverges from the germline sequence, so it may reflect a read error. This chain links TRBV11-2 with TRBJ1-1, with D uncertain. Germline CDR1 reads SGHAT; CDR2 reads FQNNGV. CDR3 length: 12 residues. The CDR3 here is CASSSGGIDALF. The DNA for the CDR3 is TGTGCCAGCAGCTCTGGCGGGATTGATGCTCTCTTT.